Listed below are T cell receptor beta chains from one sample, sequenced in a study of regulatory T cells in long-lasting Graves disease. MiXCR was run by TCRdb on the multiplex PCR reads, yielding one entry per CDR3 protein. The sample yields over 200,000 distinct CDR3 sequences, around 20% seen once. Specimen: peripheral blood mononuclear cells (PBMCs), collected at new diagnosis, from a patient treated with antithyroid drugs. These receptors all stem from a female donor with Graves disease. CDR3s include the opening cysteine and the closing phenylalanine or tryptophan. Each record gives: J gene, D gene, V gene, clone size, CDR3 protein, CDR3 DNA. The D gene is left open where the match is weak. Only part of the rows carry a size: once, few, many, or a class if the clone is expanded.

>TRBJ2-5|NA|TRBV19|many
CASTPNGGETQYF
TGTGCCAGTACCCCCAACGGTGGGGAGACCCAGTACTTC
>TRBJ2-6|NA|TRBV12-3/TRBV12-4|NA
CASIPGEETAGANVLTF
TGTGCCAGCATCCCAGGGGAGGAAACGGCTGGGGCCAACGTCCTGACTTTC
>TRBJ2-3|NA|TRBV7-3|many
CASTFLGADTQYF
TGTGCCAGCACTTTCCTGGGCGCAGATACGCAGTATTTT
>TRBJ2-1|NA|TRBV19|NA
CASSGDRGGRAGAPYNEQFF
TGTGCCAGTAGTGGCGACAGGGGGGGAAGAGCGGGAGCGCCCTACAATGAGCAGTTCTTC
>TRBJ2-1|NA|TRBV4-2|NA
CASSRPGPANYEQFF
TGTGCCAGCAGCCGCCCGGGACCAGCGAATTATGAGCAGTTCTTC
>TRBJ2-1|NA|TRBV6-1|many
CASRGFSRVSYNEQFF
TGTGCCAGCAGGGGGTTTTCTAGGGTCTCCTACAATGAGCAGTTCTTC
>TRBJ2-3|TRBD2|TRBV2|many
CASSGRLAGDTQYF
TGTGCCAGCAGCGGCCGACTAGCGGGAGATACGCAGTATTTT
>TRBJ2-5|TRBD1|TRBV24-1|NA
CATSDLTGDRETQYF
TGTGCCACCAGTGATTTGACAGGGGATAGGGAGACCCAGTACTTC
>TRBJ2-7|TRBD1|TRBV5-1|many
CASSYRDRDNDEQYF
TGCGCCAGCAGCTACCGGGACAGGGATAACGACGAGCAGTACTTC
>TRBJ2-5|NA|TRBV19|many
CASSNSPGVQETQYF
TGTGCCAGTAGTAACTCCCCTGGGGTCCAAGAGACCCAGTACTTC
>TRBJ1-2|NA|TRBV7-2|many
CASNLPGADGYTF
TGTGCCAGCAACCTGCCAGGGGCGGATGGCTACACCTTC
>TRBJ2-2|NA|TRBV20-1|many
CSARDPGRMNTGELFF
TGCAGTGCTAGAGATCCGGGACGTATGAACACCGGGGAGCTGTTTTTT
>TRBJ1-5|NA|TRBV7-2|many
CASSFGQAFNQPQHF
TGTGCCAGCAGCTTCGGGCAGGCCTTCAATCAGCCCCAGCATTTT
>TRBJ1-1|NA|TRBV6-5|many
CASSYSRTRRNTEAFF
TGTGCCAGCAGTTACTCGAGGACCAGGAGGAACACTGAAGCTTTCTTT
>TRBJ2-5|TRBD1|TRBV27|many
CAIGTGGQTQYF
TGTGCTATTGGGACAGGGGGGCAGACCCAGTACTTC
>TRBJ2-7|TRBD2|TRBV19|many
CASSTSGSRGEQYF
TGTGCCAGTAGCACTAGCGGGAGTAGGGGCGAGCAGTACTTC
>TRBJ2-7|NA|TRBV3-1|many
CASSDSRYEQYF
TGTGCCAGCAGCGACTCCCGTTACGAGCAGTACTTC
>TRBJ2-2|TRBD1|TRBV29-1|many
CSVGQGRNGELFF
TGCAGCGTCGGACAGGGAAGGAACGGGGAGCTGTTTTTT
>TRBJ2-3|TRBD1|TRBV7-8|many
CAGIAPGTVPGTQYF
TGTGCCGGCATCGCACCCGGGACAGTGCCGGGTACGCAGTATTTT
>TRBJ2-1|TRBD2|TRBV20-1|NA
CSAVAGAGNEQFF
TGCAGTGCGGTAGCGGGAGCGGGGAATGAGCAGTTCTTC
>TRBJ2-5|NA|TRBV11-2|NA
CASSSSPNRSGETQYF
TGTGCCAGCAGCTCGAGCCCCAACAGGAGCGGGGAGACCCAGTACTTC
>TRBJ2-7|TRBD2|TRBV20-1|many
CSARGTSGRTGVYEQYF
TGCAGTGCTAGAGGGACTAGCGGGAGGACGGGGGTTTACGAGCAGTACTTC
>TRBJ2-3|TRBD2|TRBV5-1|many
CASSSSTSGSTDTQYF
TGCGCCAGCAGCTCCTCTACTAGCGGTAGCACAGATACGCAGTATTTT
>TRBJ1-2|TRBD1|TRBV9|NA
CASSVEGTGPWGYTF
TGTGCCAGCAGCGTAGAGGGGACAGGGCCTTGGGGCTACACCTTC
>TRBJ2-1|NA|TRBV3-1|once
CASSQGWNNELFF
TGTGCCAGCAGCCAAGGATGGAACAATGAGCTGTTCTTC
>TRBJ1-1|NA|TRBV5-1|many
CASNPEGFLTEAFF
TGCGCCAGCAATCCCGAAGGGTTTTTAACTGAAGCTTTCTTT
>TRBJ2-3|TRBD2|TRBV11-3|NA
CASSPGGGADTQYF
TGTGCCAGCAGCCCCGGCGGGGGGGCAGATACGCAGTATTTT
>TRBJ2-7|NA|TRBV20-1|many
CSARGENSYEQYF
TGCAGTGCTAGAGGGGAAAATTCCTACGAGCAGTACTTC
>TRBJ1-2|TRBD1|TRBV6-2/TRBV6-3|many
CASSSQGGGYTF
TGTGCCAGCAGTTCACAGGGGGGTGGCTACACCTTC
>TRBJ1-5|NA|TRBV5-6|NA
CASSRRAGNQPQHF
TGTGCCAGCAGCCGCCGTGCGGGGAATCAGCCCCAGCATTTT
>TRBJ2-7|NA|TRBV2|many
CASRGTEAGEQYF
TGTGCCAGCCGCGGGACGGAGGCTGGGGAGCAGTACTTC
>TRBJ2-4|NA|TRBV7-3|NA
CASSSRVAKNIQYF
TGTGCCAGCAGCTCCCGAGTAGCCAAAAACATTCAGTACTTC
>TRBJ2-7|NA|TRBV4-1|NA
CASSQVGSRQYF
TGCGCCAGCAGCCAAGTAGGCTCCCGGCAGTACTTC
>TRBJ2-7|TRBD1|TRBV9|many
CASSVGDSYEQYF
TGTGCCAGCAGCGTAGGGGACAGCTACGAGCAGTACTTC
>TRBJ2-2|NA|TRBV19|many
CASMRTFANTGELFF
TGTGCCAGTATGAGGACTTTCGCGAACACCGGGGAGCTGTTTTTT
>TRBJ2-3|TRBD2|TRBV7-2|many
CASSRSGKTDTQYF
TGTGCCAGCAGCCGGAGCGGGAAAACAGATACGCAGTATTTT
>TRBJ2-3|NA|TRBV7-8|many
CASSHKLYTQYF
TGTGCCAGCAGCCACAAACTCTATACGCAGTATTTT
>TRBJ1-1|NA|TRBV3-1|NA
CASSPSEMNTEAFF
TGTGCCAGCAGCCCTTCAGAGATGAACACTGAAGCTTTCTTT
>TRBJ1-1|TRBD1|TRBV9|NA
CASSDGTGSGYTEAFF
TGTGCCAGCAGCGACGGGACAGGCTCGGGGTACACTGAAGCTTTCTTT
>TRBJ1-6|TRBD1|TRBV28|many
CASSTPGTGGNSPLHF
TGTGCCAGCAGTACGCCCGGGACAGGGGGTAATTCACCCCTCCACTTT
>TRBJ1-5|NA|TRBV28|NA
CASSLYGYNQPQHF
TGTGCCAGCAGTTTATACGGTTACAATCAGCCCCAGCATTTT
>TRBJ1-3|TRBD1|TRBV28|many
CASASGTGPGNTIYF
TGTGCCAGCGCATCCGGGACAGGGCCTGGAAACACCATATATTTT
>TRBJ2-3|TRBD2|TRBV20-1|NA
CSASHRLAGADTQYF
TGCAGTGCTAGCCACCGACTAGCGGGAGCGGATACGCAGTATTTT
>TRBJ2-1|NA|TRBV7-9|many
CASSWTLNEQFF
TGTGCCAGCAGCTGGACCTTAAATGAGCAGTTCTTC